This entry concerns a single TCR beta chain. The antigen remains unidentified. A much larger clone sits a single nucleotide away, making a read error possible. This record comes from a study of breast tumors, draining lymph nodes, adjacent tissues. Study-level results: Tumor TCR diversity was below lymph nodes but above nontumor tissue. The data were judged consistent with most tumor T cells coming from lymph node and expanding in tumor.

A single record per CDR3 protein comes from TCRdb applying MiXCR to the multiplex PCR reads. The sample holds 290,000 or so distinct CDR3 sequences; about 33% are singletons and the top ten take approximately 1%. The lymph nodes were axillary draining lymph nodes from breast cancer patients. The CDR3 loop spans 13 amino acids. Germline CDR1 SGHRS, CDR2 YFSETQ. This chain joins TRBV5-1 and TRBJ2-1; D remains ambiguous. The TCR sequence derives from a female donor with breast cancer. Some clones in this sample may be carry-over from other donors' samples. The sequenced material came from axillary lymph node tissue. This CDR3 reads CASSFGGYNDQFF. CDR3 nucleotide sequence: TGCGCCAGCAGCTTTGGCGGCTACAATGACCAGTTCTTC.